This TCR beta chain was captured by sequencing in a study of T cell repertoires in cytomegalovirus infection. Background on the study: Selected CMV epitopes included recently identified HLA-C-restricted ones as well as well-studied HLA-B-restricted ones.

TCRdb recomputed calls from the reads with MiXCR, one row per CDR3 protein. In the table there are around 300,000 distinct CDR3 sequences, 25% of which are singletons. This clonotype was detected a few times. Its target is unknown. The source was cultured PBMCs, collected from culture after CMV antigen stimulation. The sequence was obtained from a human donor in good health (CMV status not recorded). Some clones in this sample may be carry-over from other donors' samples.

The CDR3 reads CASSFAGTQSEETQYF. The CDR3 region has the DNA TGTGCCAGCAGCTTTGCCGGGACCCAGTCCGAAGAGACCCAGTACTTC. The chain joins TRBV7-2 to TRBJ2-5, with D tentatively TRBD1 or TRBD2 (5 bases each). Trimming stripped 3 bases from V and 3 bases from J, with 17 bases between. Germline CDR1 is SGHTA and CDR2 is FQGNSA. CDR3 size: 16 residues.